The text below deals with one T cell receptor beta chain. No antigen is known for it. The time point denotes: pretreatment peripheral blood. Germline lookup yields CDR1 MDHEN and CDR2 SYDVKM. Trimming took off 5 bases at V and 2 bases at J, with 16 bases between the two ends. This CDR3 is built from 16 residues. The data derive from a study of PD-L1 blockade in urothelial cancer. Study outcomes and limitations: Durable benefit accompanied greater 3-week expansion of tumor-associated blood clones.

TCRdb's table, derived via immunoSEQ multiplex PCR, lists solely in-frame clones and lacks some. Here the sample spans under 50,000 clones, around 86% being singletons. The receptor's source is a man between 50 and 59 years old with urothelial cancer. The rearrangement joins TRBV28 to TRBJ1-3; tentative D call: TRBD1 (5 bases). This specimen consisted of PBMCs, obtained around atezolizumab (anti-PD-L1) treatment. The CDR3 sequence: CASSGQYGGAGNTIYF. CDR3 DNA: TGTGCCAGCAGTGGTCAATATGGGGGGGCTGGAAACACCATATATTTT.